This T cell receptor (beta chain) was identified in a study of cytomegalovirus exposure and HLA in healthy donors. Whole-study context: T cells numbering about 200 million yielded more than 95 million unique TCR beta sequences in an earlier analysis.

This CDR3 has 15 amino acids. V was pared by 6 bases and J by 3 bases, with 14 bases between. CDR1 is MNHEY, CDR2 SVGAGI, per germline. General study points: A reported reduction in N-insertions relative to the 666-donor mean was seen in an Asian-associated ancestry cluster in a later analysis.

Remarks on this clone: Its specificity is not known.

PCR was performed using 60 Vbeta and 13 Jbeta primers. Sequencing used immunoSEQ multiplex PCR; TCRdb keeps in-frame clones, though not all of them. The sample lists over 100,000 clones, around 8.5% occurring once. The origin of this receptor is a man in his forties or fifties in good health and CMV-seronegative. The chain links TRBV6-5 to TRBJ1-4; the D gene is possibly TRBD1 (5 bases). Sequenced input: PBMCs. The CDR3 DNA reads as TGTGCCAGCAGATTACAGCAGGGTCCTAATGAAAAACTGTTTTTT. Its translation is CASRLQQGPNEKLFF.